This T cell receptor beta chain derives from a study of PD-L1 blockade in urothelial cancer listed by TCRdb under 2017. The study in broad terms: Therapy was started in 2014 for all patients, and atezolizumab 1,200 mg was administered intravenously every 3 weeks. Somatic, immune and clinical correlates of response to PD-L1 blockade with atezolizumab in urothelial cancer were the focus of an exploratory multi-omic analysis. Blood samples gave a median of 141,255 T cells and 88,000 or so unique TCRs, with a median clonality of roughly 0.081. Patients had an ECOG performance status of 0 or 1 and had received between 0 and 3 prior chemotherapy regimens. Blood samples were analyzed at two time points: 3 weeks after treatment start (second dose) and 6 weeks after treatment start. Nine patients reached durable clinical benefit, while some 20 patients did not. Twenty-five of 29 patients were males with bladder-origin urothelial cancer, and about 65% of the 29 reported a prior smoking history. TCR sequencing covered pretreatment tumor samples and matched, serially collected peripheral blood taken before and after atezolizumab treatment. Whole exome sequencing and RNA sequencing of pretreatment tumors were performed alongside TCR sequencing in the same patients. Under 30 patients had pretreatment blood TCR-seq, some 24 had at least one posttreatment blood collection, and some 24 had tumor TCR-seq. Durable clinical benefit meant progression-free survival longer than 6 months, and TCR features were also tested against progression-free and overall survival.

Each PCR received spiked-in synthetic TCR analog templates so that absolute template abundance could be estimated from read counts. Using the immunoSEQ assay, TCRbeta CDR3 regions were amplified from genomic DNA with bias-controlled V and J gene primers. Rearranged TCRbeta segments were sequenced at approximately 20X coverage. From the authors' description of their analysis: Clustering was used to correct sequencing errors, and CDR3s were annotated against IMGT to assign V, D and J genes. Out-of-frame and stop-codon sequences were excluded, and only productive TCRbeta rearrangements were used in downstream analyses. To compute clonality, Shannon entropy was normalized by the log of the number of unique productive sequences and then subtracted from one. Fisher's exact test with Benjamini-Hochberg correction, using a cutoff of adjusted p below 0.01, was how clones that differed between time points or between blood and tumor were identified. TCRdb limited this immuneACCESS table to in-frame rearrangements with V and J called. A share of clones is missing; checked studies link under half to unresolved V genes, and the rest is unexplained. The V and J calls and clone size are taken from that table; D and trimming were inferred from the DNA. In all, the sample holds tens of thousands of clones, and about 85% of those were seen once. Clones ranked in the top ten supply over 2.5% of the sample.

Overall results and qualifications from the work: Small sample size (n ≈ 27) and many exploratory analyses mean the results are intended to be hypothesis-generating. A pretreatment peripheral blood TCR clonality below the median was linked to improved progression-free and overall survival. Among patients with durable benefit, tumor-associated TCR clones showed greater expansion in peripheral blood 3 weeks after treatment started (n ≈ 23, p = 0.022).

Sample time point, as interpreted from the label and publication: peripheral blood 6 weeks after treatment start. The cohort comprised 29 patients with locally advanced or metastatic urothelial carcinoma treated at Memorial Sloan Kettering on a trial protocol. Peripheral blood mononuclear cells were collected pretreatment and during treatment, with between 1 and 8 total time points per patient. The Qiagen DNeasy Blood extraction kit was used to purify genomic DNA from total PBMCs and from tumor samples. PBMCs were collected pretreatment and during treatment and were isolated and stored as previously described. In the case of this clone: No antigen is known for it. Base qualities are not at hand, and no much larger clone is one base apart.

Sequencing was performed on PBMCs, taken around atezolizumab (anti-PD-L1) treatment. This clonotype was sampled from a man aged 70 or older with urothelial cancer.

Here the CDR3 is given as CASSARMEAFF. The nucleotides read TGTGCCAGCAGCGCGAGGATGGAAGCTTTCTTT. Recombination linked TRBV5-6 to TRBJ1-1; the D gene remains uncertain. Including cysteine and phenylalanine, the CDR3 has 11 amino acids. The read is trimmed to its CDR3 DNA, 33 bases read in frame from base 1. V was cut back by 4 bases and J by 8 bases, leaving a gap of 9 bases between them. Sequences SGHDT (CDR1) and YYEEEE (CDR2) are obtained from the germline V gene.